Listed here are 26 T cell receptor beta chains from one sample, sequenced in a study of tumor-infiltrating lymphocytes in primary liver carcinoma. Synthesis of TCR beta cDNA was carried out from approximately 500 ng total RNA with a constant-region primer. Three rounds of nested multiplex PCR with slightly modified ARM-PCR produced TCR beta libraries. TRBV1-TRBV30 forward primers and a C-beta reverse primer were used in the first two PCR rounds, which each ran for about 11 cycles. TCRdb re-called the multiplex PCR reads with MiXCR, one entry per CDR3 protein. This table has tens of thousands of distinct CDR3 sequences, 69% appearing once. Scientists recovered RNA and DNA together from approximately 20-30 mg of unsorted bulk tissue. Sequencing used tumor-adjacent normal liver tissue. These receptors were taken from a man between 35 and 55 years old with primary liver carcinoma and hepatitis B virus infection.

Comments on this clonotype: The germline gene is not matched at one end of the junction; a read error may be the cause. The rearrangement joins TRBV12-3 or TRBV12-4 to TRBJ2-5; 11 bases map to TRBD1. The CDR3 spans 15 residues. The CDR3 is CASKPGGTGGQTQYF. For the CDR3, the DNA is TGTGCCAGCAAACCCGGTGGGACAGGGGGGCAGACTCAGTACTTC.

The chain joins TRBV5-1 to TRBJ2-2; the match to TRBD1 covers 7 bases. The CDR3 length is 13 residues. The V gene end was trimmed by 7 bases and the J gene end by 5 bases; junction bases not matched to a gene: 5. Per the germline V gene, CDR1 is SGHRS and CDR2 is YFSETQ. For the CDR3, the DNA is TGCGCCAGCGGTGGGACAGTAACCGGGGAGCTGTTTTTT. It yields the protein CASGGTVTGELFF.

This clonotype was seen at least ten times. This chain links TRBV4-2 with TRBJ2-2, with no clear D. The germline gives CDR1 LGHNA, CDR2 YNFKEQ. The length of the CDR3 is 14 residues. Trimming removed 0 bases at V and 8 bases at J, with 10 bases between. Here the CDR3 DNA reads TGTGCCAGCAGCCAAGATCAGGTGGGAGGGGAGCTGTTTTTT. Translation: CASSQDQVGGELFF.

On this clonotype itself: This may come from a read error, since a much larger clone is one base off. The chain's CDR3 is CASSFLAGAVYEQYF. CDR3 DNA: TGTGCCAGCAGTTTTTTAGCGGGAGCGGTATACGAGCAGTACTTC. The V gene is TRBV28, the J gene TRBJ2-7; 9 bases line up with TRBD2. The CDR3 length is 15 residues. V lost 3 bases to trimming and J lost 4 bases; unmatched junction nucleotides: 7. CDR1 and CDR2 (germline): MDHEN, SYDVKM.

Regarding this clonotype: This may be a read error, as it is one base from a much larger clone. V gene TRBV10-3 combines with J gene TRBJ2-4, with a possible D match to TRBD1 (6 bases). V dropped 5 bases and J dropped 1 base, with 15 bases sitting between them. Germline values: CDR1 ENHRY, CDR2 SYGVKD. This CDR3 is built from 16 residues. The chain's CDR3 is CAISTQIQGAKNIQYF. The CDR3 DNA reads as TGTGCCATCAGTACTCAGATACAGGGTGCCAAAAACATTCAGTACTTC.

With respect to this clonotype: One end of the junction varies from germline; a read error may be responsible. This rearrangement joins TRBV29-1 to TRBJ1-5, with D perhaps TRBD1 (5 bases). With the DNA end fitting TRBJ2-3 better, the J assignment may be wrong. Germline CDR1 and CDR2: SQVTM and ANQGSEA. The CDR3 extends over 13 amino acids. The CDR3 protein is CSVVRQINEPQYF. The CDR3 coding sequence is TGCAGTGTTGTCAGACAGATCAATGAGCCCCAGTATTTT.

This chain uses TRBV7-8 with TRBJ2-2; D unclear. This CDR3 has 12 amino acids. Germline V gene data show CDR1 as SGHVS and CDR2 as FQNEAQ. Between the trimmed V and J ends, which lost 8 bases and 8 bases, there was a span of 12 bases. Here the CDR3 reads CASGNNRGELFF. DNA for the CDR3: TGTGCCAGCGGGAACAACAGAGGGGAGCTGTTTTTT.

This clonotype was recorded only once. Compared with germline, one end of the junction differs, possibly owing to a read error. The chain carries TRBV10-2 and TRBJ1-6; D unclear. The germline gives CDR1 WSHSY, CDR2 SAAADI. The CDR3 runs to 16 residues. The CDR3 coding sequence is TGCACCAGCACCCCCCATCCGGAGACGGTGAATTCACCCCTCCACTTT. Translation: CTSTPHPETVNSPLHF.

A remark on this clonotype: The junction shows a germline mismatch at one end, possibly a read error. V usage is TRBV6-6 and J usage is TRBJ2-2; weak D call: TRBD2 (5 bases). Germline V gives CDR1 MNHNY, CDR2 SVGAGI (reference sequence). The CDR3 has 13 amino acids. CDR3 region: CASSATNTGEPFF. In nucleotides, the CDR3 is TGTGCCAGCAGTGCAACAAACACCGGGGAGCCGTTTTTT.

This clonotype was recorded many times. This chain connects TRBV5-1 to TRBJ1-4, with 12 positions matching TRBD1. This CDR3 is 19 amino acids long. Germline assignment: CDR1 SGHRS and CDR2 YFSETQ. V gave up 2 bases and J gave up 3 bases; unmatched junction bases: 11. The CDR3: CASSLAGTGGFVANEKLFF. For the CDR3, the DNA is TGCGCCAGCAGCTTAGCCGGGACAGGGGGCTTCGTGGCTAATGAAAAACTGTTTTTT.

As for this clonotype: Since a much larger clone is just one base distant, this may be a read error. The CDR3 DNA sequence: TGTGTCAGCGGATTAAACTACAGGGGGCAAGAGACCCAGTACTTC. Its protein product is CVSGLNYRGQETQYF. The chain carries TRBV28 and TRBJ2-5; 8 bases fit TRBD1. Germline V gene sequence: CDR1 MDHEN, CDR2 SYDVKM. There are 15 residues in the CDR3. Based on the CDR3 plus reference TRBV28 and TRBJ2-5, the full variable domain is DVKVTQSSRYLVKRTGEKVFLECVQDMDHENMFWYRQDPGLGLRLIYFSYDVKMKEKGDIPEGYSVSREKKERFSLILESASTNQTSMYLCVSGLNYRGQETQYFGPGTRLLVL.

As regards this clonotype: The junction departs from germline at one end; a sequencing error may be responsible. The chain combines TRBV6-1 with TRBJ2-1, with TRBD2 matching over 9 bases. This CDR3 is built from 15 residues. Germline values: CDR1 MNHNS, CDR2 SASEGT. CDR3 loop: CASSGEAGGYNEQFF. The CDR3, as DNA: TGTGCCAGCAGTGGAGAAGCGGGAGGATACAATGAGCAGTTCTTT.

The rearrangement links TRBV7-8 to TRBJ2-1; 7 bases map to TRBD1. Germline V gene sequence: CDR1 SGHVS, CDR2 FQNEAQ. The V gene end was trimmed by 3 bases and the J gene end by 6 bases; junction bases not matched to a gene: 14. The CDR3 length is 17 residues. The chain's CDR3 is CASSLLGGSGRINEQFF. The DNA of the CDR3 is TGTGCCAGCAGCTTGTTAGGGGGCAGTGGGAGAATCAATGAGCAGTTCTTC.

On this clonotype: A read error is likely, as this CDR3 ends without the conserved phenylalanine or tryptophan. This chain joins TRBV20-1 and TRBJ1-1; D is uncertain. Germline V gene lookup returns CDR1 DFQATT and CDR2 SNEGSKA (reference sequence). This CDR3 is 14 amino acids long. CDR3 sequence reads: CSGLKRALNTGAFY. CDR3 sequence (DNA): TGCAGTGGCCTAAAGAGAGCTTTGAACACTGGAGCTTTCTAT.

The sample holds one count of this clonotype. CDR3 in amino acids: CASSSGLSIEQFF. The DNA of the CDR3 is TGCGCCAGCAGCTCCGGGCTCTCCATTGAGCAGTTCTTC. This chain joins TRBV4-3 and TRBJ2-1; D unclear. This CDR3 is built from 13 residues. Between the trimmed V and J ends, which lost 5 bases and 9 bases, there was a span of 14 bases. The germline gives CDR1 LGHNA, CDR2 YSLEER.

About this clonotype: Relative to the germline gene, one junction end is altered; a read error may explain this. CDR3 loop: CVSSQALATHYEQYF. In nucleotides, the CDR3 is TGTGTCAGCAGCCAGGCTCTAGCGACCCACTACGAGCAGTACTTC. The chain uses TRBV4-2 and TRBJ2-7; maybe TRBD2 (6 bases). Germline V gene sequence: CDR1 LGHNA, CDR2 YNFKEQ. The CDR3 is made up of 15 amino acids.

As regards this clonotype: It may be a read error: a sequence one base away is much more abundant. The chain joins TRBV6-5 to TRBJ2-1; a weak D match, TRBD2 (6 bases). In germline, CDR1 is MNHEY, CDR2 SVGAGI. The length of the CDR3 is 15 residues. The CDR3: CVRAGVMEGSNEQFF. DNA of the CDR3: TGTGTCAGGGCTGGGGTCATGGAGGGGTCCAATGAGCAGTTCTTC.

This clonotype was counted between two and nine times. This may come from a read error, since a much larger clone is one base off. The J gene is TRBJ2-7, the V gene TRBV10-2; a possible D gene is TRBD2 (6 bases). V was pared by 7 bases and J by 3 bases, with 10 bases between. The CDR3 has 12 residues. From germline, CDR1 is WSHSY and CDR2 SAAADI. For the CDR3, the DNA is TGCGCCAGCAATGTTAGCGGCTACGAGCAGTACTTC. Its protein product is CASNVSGYEQYF.

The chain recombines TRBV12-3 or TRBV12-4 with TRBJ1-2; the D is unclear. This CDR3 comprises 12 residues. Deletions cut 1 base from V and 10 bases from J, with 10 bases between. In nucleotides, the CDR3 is TGTGCCAGCAGTTTAGAGGAGCGGGACTACACCTTC. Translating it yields CASSLEERDYTF.

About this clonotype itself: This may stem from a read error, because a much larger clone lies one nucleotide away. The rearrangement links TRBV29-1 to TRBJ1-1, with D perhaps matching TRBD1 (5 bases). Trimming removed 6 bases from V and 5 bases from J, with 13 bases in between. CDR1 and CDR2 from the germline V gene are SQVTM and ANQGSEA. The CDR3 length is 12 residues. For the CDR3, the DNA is TGCAGCGTGAAGGGGATTAGAACTGAAGCTTTCTTT. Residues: CSVKGIRTEAFF.

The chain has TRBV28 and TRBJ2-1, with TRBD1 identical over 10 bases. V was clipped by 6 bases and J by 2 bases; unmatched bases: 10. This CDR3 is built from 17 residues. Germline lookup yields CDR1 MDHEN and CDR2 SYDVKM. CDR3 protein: CASRPPTGQGAYNEQFF. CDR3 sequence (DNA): TGTGCCAGCAGACCCCCCACCGGACAGGGGGCCTACAATGAGCAGTTCTTC.

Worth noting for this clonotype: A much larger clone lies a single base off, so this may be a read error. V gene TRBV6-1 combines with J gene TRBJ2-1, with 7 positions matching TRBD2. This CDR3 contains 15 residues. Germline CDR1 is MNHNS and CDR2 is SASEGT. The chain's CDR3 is CASRLGTTPFSEQSF. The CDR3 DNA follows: TGTGCCAGCAGGCTAGGGACTACGCCTTTCAGTGAGCAGTCCTTC.

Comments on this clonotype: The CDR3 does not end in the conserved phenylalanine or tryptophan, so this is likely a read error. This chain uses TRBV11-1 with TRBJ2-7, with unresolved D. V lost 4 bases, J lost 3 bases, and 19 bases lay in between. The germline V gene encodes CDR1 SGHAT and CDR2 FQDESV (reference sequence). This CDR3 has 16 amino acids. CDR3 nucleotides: TGTGCCAGCAGCTCGAGAAGCTCTTTCAGCCTCTACGAGCAGTACTCC. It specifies CASSSRSSFSLYEQYS.

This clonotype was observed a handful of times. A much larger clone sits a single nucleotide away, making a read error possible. The CDR3 sequence is CASSPQLLGADTQYF. The CDR3 DNA reads as TGTGCCAGCAGCCCACAACTTCTAGGCGCAGATACGCAGTATTTT. The chain employs TRBV14 and TRBJ2-3; D is uncertain. Trimming pared 4 bases from V and 4 bases from J, leaving 15 bases between. Germline V CDR1 and CDR2: SGHDN, FVKESK. The CDR3 has 15 residues.

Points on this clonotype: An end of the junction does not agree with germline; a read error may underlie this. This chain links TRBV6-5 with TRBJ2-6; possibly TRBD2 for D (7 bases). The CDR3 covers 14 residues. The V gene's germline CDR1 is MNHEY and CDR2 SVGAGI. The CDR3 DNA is TGTGACAGCAGTTCCGTCGCGGGGGCCAACTTCCTGACTTTC. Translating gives CDSSSVAGANFLTF.

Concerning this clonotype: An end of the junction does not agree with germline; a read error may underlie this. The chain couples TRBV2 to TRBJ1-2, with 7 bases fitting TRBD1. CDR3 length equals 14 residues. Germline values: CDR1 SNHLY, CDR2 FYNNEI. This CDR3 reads CASSSDRSLYGYTF. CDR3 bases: TGTGCCAGCAGTTCGGACAGGTCGTTATATGGCTACACCTTT.